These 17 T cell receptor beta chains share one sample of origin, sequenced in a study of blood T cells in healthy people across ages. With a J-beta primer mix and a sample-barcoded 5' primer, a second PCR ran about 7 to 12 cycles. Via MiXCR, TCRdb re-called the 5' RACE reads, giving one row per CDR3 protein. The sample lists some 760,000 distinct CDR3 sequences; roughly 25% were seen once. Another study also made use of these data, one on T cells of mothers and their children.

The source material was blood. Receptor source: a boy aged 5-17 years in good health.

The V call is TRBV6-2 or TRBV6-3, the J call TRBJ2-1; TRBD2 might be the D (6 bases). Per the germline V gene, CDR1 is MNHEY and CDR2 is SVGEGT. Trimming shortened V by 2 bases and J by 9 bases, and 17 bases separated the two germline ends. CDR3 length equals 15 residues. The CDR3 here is CASSYRGGSYFEQFF. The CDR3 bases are TGTGCCAGCAGTTACCGGGGAGGCAGTTACTTTGAGCAGTTCTTC.

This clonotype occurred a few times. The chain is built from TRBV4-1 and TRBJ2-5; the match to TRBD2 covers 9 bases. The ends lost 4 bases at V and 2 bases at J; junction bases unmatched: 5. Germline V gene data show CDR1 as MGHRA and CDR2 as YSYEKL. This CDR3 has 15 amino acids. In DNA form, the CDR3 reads TGCGCCAGCAGCCCCGGGACTAGCAGACAAGAGACCCAGTACTTC. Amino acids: CASSPGTSRQETQYF.

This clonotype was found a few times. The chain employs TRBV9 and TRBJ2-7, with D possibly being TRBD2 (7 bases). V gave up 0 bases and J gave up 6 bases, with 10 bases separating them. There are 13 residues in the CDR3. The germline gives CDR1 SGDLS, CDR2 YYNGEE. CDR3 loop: CASSVAGGREQYF. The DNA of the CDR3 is TGTGCCAGCAGCGTAGCCGGGGGGCGCGAGCAGTACTTC.

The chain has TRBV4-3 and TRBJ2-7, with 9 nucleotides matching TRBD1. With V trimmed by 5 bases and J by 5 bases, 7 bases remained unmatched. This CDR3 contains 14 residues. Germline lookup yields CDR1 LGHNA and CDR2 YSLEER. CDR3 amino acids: CASSSGTGYDEQYF. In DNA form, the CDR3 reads TGCGCCAGCAGCTCCGGGACAGGGTACGACGAGCAGTACTTC.

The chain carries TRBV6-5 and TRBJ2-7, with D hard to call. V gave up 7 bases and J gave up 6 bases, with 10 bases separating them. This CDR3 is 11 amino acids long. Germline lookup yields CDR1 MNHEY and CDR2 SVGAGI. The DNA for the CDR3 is TGTGCCAGCACCCGGACGGGCGAGCAGTACTTC. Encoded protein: CASTRTGEQYF.

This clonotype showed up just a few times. CDR3 loop: CASSSTRGYNEQFF. CDR3 bases: TGTGCCAGCAGTTCAACCAGGGGATACAATGAGCAGTTCTTC. The chain has TRBV28 and TRBJ2-5; D possibly corresponds to TRBD1 (6 bases). The DNA end lines up better with TRBJ2-1; the J call may be wrong. CDR3 length: 14 residues. Looked up from germline, CDR1 is MDHEN and CDR2 is SYDVKM.

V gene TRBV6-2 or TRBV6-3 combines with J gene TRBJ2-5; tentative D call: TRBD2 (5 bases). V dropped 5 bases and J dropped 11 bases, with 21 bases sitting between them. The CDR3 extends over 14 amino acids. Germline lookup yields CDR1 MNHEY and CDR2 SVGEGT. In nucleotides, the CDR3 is TGTGCCAGCAGTCCCGGATCGATGAGGGCAAAGCAGTACTTC. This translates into CASSPGSMRAKQYF.

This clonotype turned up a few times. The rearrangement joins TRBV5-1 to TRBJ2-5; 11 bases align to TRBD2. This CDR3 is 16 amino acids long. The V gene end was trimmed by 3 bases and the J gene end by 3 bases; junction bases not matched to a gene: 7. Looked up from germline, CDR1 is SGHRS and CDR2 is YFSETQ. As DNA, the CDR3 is TGCGCCAGCAGCTCCCGGGCGACTAGCGGGGAAGAGACCCAGTACTTC. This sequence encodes CASSSRATSGEETQYF.

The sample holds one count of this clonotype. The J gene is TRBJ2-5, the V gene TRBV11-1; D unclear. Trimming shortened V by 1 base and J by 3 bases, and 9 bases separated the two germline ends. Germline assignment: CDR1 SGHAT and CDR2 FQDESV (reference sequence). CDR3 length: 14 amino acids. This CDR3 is CASSLGLPEETQYF. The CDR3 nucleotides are TGTGCCAGCAGCTTAGGACTTCCGGAAGAGACCCAGTACTTC.

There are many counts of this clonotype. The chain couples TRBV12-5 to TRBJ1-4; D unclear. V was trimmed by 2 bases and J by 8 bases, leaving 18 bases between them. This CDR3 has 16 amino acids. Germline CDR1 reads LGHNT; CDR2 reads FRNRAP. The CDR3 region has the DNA TGTGCTAGTGGTTTGACGGTGGACTACGCGGGGGAAAAACTGTTTTTT. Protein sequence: CASGLTVDYAGEKLFF.

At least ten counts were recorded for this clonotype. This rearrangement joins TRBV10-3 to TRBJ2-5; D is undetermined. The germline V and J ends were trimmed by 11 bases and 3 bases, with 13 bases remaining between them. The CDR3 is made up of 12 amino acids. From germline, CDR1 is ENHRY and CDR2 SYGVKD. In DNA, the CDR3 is TGTGCCGCCGGGTCACCGAAAGAGACCCAGTACTTC. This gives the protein CAAGSPKETQYF.

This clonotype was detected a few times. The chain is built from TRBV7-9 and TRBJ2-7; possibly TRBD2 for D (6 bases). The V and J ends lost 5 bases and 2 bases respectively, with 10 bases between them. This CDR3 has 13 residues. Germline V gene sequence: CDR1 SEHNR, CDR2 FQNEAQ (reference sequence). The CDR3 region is CASSAGRPYEQYF. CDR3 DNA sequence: TGTGCCAGCAGCGCGGGACGGCCCTACGAGCAGTACTTC. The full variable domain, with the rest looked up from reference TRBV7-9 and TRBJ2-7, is DTGVSQNPRHKITKRGQNVTFRCDPISEHNRLYWYRQTLGQGPEFLTYFQNEAQLEKSRLLSDRFSAERPKGSFSTLEIQRTEQGDSAMYLCASSAGRPYEQYFGPGTRLTVT.

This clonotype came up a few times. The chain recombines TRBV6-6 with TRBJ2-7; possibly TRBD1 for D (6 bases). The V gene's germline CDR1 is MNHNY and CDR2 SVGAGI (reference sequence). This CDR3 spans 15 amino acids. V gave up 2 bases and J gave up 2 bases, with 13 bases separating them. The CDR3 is CASSYGQSSAYEQYF. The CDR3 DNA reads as TGTGCCAGCAGTTACGGACAGTCTTCCGCCTACGAGCAGTACTTC.

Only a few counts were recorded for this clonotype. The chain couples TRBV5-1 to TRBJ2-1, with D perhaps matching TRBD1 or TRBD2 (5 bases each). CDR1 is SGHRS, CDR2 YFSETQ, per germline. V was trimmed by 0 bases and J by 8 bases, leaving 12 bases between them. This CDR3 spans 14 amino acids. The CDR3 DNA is TGCGCCAGCAGCTTGGAAGGGGCGGGCGATGAGCAGTTCTTC. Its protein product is CASSLEGAGDEQFF.

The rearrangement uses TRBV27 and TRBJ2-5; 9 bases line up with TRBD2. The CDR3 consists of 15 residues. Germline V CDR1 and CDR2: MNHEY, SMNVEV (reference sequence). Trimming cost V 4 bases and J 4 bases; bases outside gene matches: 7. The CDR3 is CASSWASGIGETQYF. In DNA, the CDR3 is TGTGCCAGCAGTTGGGCTAGCGGGATTGGAGAGACCCAGTACTTC.

The chain's CDR3 is CASSQIRGNEQFF. CDR3 bases: TGCGCCAGCAGCCAAATCCGAGGCAATGAGCAGTTCTTC. The chain joins TRBV4-3 to TRBJ2-1; D remains ambiguous. The CDR3 contains 13 residues. V lost 2 bases and J 6 bases, leaving 8 bases between the germline ends. Germline CDR1 LGHNA, CDR2 YSLEER.

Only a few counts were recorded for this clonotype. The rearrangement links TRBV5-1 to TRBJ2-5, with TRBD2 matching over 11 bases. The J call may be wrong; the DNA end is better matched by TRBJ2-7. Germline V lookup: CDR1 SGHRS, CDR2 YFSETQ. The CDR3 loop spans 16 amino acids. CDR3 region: CASSLGLAGNTYEQYF. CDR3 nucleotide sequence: TGCGCCAGCAGCTTGGGACTAGCGGGAAACACTTACGAGCAGTACTTC.